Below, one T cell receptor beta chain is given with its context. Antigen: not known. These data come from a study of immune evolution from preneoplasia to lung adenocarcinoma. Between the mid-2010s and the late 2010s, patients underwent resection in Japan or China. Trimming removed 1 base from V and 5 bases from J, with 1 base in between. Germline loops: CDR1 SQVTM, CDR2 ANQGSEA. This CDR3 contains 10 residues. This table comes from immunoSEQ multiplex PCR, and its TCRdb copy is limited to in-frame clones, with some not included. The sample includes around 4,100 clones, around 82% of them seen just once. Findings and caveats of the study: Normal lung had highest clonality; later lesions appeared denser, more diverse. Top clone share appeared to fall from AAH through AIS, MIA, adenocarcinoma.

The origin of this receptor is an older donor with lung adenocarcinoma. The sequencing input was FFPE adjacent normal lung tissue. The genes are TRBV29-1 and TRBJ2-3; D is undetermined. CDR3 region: CSVEGDTQYF. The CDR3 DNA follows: TGCAGCGTTGAAGGAGATACGCAGTATTTT.